The 23 T cell receptor beta chains reported below all come from one sample, sequenced in a study of T-cell reconstitution after alpha-beta-depleted transplantation in children. The TCRbeta library was prepared with unique molecular identifiers. TCRdb used MiXCR to reprocess the PCR reads, holding one entry per CDR3 protein. The sample lists more than 400,000 distinct CDR3 sequences, 43% occurring once. Material: PBMCs, obtained before TCRalphabeta/CD19-depleted stem cell transplant. These receptors were collected from a girl aged 2 to 10 with aplastic anemia, due to receive a stem cell transplant.

There are many counts of this clonotype. The chain combines TRBV6-5 with TRBJ2-1; tentatively, D is TRBD2 (5 bases). Per the germline V gene, CDR1 is MNHEY and CDR2 is SVGAGI. V was trimmed by 5 bases and J by 4 bases, leaving 15 bases between them. This CDR3 is 15 amino acids long. CDR3 loop: CASSRPSGKYNEQFF. The CDR3 coding sequence is TGTGCCAGCAGTCGCCCGAGCGGTAAATACAATGAGCAGTTCTTC.

Remarks on this clonotype: This may be a read error, as it is one base from a much larger clone. This sequence joins TRBV28 and TRBJ2-7, with TRBD1 matching 9 bases. Trimming cost V 10 bases and J 3 bases; bases outside gene matches: 13. Germline CDR1 and CDR2: MDHEN and SYDVKM. This CDR3 has 15 amino acids. CDR3 DNA: TGTGCCATCAGGCAAACCGGGACAGGGCACTACGAGCAGTACTTC. Its protein product is CAIRQTGTGHYEQYF.

The chain couples TRBV6-6 to TRBJ2-1; maybe TRBD1 (5 bases). Germline V gene lookup returns CDR1 MNHNY and CDR2 SVGAGI (reference sequence). The CDR3 runs 15 residues. The germline V and J ends were trimmed by 2 bases and 4 bases, with 12 bases remaining between them. The CDR3 spells CASSYATASYNEQFF. The CDR3 nucleotides are TGTGCCAGCAGTTACGCGACAGCCTCTTACAATGAGCAGTTCTTC.

In its sample, this clonotype was seen many times. The chain uses TRBV20-1 and TRBJ1-1, with D unclear. Germline V CDR1 and CDR2: DFQATT, SNEGSKA (reference sequence). The CDR3 is 12 amino acids. V was cut by 3 bases and J by 1 base, with 6 bases left in between. CDR3 nucleotide sequence: TGCAGTGCTAGGCCCCCGAACACTGAAGCTTTCTTT. Translation gives CSARPPNTEAFF.

This clonotype was counted ten times or more. This rearrangement joins TRBV6-4 to TRBJ2-3; TRBD2 is a possible D gene (5 bases). Germline CDR1 MRHNA, CDR2 SNTAGT. The CDR3 is 13 amino acids. V lost 6 bases and J 6 bases, leaving 13 bases between the germline ends. The CDR3 spells CASRRGFGDTQYF. The CDR3 DNA is TGTGCCAGCAGGAGAGGGTTCGGTGATACGCAGTATTTT.

The sample holds many counts of this clonotype. The J gene is TRBJ1-1, the V gene TRBV29-1; 11 bases agree with TRBD1. From germline, CDR1 is SQVTM and CDR2 ANQGSEA. The V gene end was trimmed by 8 bases and the J gene end by 5 bases; junction bases not matched to a gene: 7. CDR3 length equals 13 residues. CDR3 region: CSPEGTGGTEAFF. The DNA for the CDR3 is TGCAGCCCAGAGGGGACAGGGGGAACTGAAGCTTTCTTT.

The rearrangement links TRBV7-9 to TRBJ1-3; no clear D gene. This CDR3 contains 13 residues. Germline V gives CDR1 SEHNR, CDR2 FQNEAQ (reference sequence). Trimming removed 7 bases from V and 4 bases from J, with 11 bases in between. DNA of the CDR3: TGTGCCAGCACCCGGACGAGCGGAAACACCATATATTTT. Its translation: CASTRTSGNTIYF.

The chain links TRBV29-1 to TRBJ1-1, with TRBD1 identical over 9 bases. This CDR3 is 15 amino acids long. Germline CDR1 SQVTM, CDR2 ANQGSEA. V lost 6 bases and J lost 1; bases outside the gene matches: 9. The CDR3: CSVAGQGTGNTEAFF. The DNA of the CDR3 is TGCAGCGTCGCCGGACAGGGGACGGGGAACACTGAAGCTTTCTTT.

V is TRBV6-5 and J is TRBJ1-5, with D tentatively TRBD1 (5 bases). V lost 2 bases and J 6 bases, leaving 14 bases between the germline ends. CDR1 and CDR2 (germline): MNHEY, SVGAGI. The CDR3 spans 15 residues. For the CDR3, the DNA is TGTGCCAGCAGTTACCCCAGGGATGATGGTCAGCCCCAGCATTTT. It yields the protein CASSYPRDDGQPQHF.

Ten or more counts support this clonotype. The V gene is TRBV10-3, the J gene TRBJ2-2; no firm D call. The V end was cut by 6 bases, the J end by 3 bases, with 11 bases between. The germline V gene has CDR1 ENHRY and CDR2 SYGVKD. The CDR3 extends over 14 amino acids. As DNA, the CDR3 is TGTGCCATCAGCGGAACAGTGGACACCGGGGAGCTGTTTTTT. It yields the protein CAISGTVDTGELFF.

This clonotype appeared many times. The gene calls are TRBV10-3 and TRBJ1-1; possible D gene TRBD1, 5 bases. CDR3 length equals 15 residues. Germline CDR1 reads ENHRY; CDR2 reads SYGVKD. Trimming took 3 bases from V and 4 from J, leaving 15 bases between them. Written as DNA, the CDR3 is TGTGCCATCAGTGACGGACACTCTGGGGTCACTGAAGCTTTCTTT. Residues: CAISDGHSGVTEAFF.

Many counts were recorded for this clonotype. The rearrangement links TRBV5-1 to TRBJ2-1, with a tentative D call TRBD2 (6 bases). The V end lost 4 bases, the J end lost 5 bases, and 13 bases lay between the germline ends. The CDR3 is 14 amino acids. From germline, CDR1 is SGHRS and CDR2 YFSETQ. CDR3 nucleotides: TGCGCCAGCAGCCCCGAACGGGGGAACAATGAGCAGTTCTTC. Amino acid sequence: CASSPERGNNEQFF.

The chain links TRBV6-5 to TRBJ1-5, with D possibly being TRBD1 (5 bases). This CDR3 contains 14 residues. CDR1 MNHEY and CDR2 SVGAGI come from the germline V gene. V was shortened by 2 bases and J by 5 bases, with 10 bases between the two germline ends. CDR3 sequence: CASSYRGIDQPQHF. CDR3 sequence (DNA): TGTGCCAGCAGTTACAGGGGTATTGATCAGCCCCAGCATTTT.

This clonotype was counted many times. The chain has TRBV12-3 or TRBV12-4 and TRBJ2-1; TRBD2 might be the D (6 bases). V was cut by 0 bases and J by 9 bases, with 15 bases left in between. The CDR3 has 15 residues. Written as DNA, the CDR3 is TGTGCCAGCAGTTTAGCGACTCCTCGGGGGAGTGAGCAGTTCTTC. Translated, it gives CASSLATPRGSEQFF.

Many counts were recorded for this clonotype. This sequence joins TRBV4-1 and TRBJ2-7; D is unresolved. The CDR3 runs 14 residues. V lost 0 bases and J lost 2, with 8 bases in between. Germline CDR1 and CDR2: MGHRA and YSYEKL. The CDR3 spells CASSQDVSPYEQYF. The CDR3 DNA is TGCGCCAGCAGCCAAGATGTCTCCCCCTACGAGCAGTACTTC.

The chain has TRBV12-3 or TRBV12-4 and TRBJ2-1, with TRBD2 matching 10 bases. The V and J ends lost 3 bases and 6 bases, in that order; junction bases with no gene match: 5. This CDR3 spans 15 amino acids. The CDR3: CASSFRTSGTNEQFF. The CDR3 region has the DNA TGTGCCAGCAGTTTTAGGACTAGCGGCACCAATGAGCAGTTCTTC.

Remarks on this clonotype: One base away lies a much larger clone, so this may be a sequencing read error. V and J are TRBV10-2 and TRBJ2-3; maybe TRBD2 (5 bases). With 11 bases removed from V and 0 bases from J, the gap between germline ends came to 9 bases. Germline-derived CDR1 and CDR2 are WSHSY and SAAADI. This CDR3 spans 12 amino acids. DNA for the CDR3: TGCGCCGTTAGCGCGAGCACAGATACGCAGTATTTT. It codes for CAVSASTDTQYF.

This clonotype was seen a few times. V usage is TRBV12-3 or TRBV12-4 and J usage is TRBJ2-7; unclear D gene. The V end lost 6 bases, the J end lost 6 bases, and 12 bases lay between the germline ends. The CDR3 extends over 12 amino acids. The CDR3 nucleotides read TGTGCCAGCAGCCTACCCAGAGGCGAGCAGTACTTC. This translates into CASSLPRGEQYF.

A note on this clonotype: This CDR3 is missing its conserved last phenylalanine or tryptophan, likely due to a read error. No DNA is shown, since the ends of the CDR3 on it are uncertain; the CDR3 is the one TCRdb lists. The chain combines TRBV7-9 with TRBJ1-2; the table names TRBD1, a call not compared with the DNA. Germline V gene data show CDR1 as SEHNR and CDR2 as FQNEAQ (reference sequence). The CDR3 is 12 amino acids long, termini counted. The CDR3 reads CASSEDRGPVVT.

V is TRBV12-3 or TRBV12-4 and J is TRBJ1-5; D gene ambiguous. Trimming left V 0 bases short and J 3 bases short, with 6 bases between. The CDR3 has 14 amino acids. The CDR3 loop is CASSLASDNQPQHF. Written as DNA, the CDR3 is TGTGCCAGCAGTTTAGCCAGTGACAATCAGCCCCAGCATTTT.

This clonotype was picked up many times. The V call is TRBV21-1, the J call TRBJ2-3. TRBV21-1 is termed a pseudogene. The CDR3 length is 21 residues. CDR3 bases: TGTGCCAGCAGCAAAGCGCTTTCCGGCAGAGAATCCAATACTAGCACAGATACGCAGTATTTT. It yields the protein CASSKALSGRESNTSTDTQYF.

This clonotype was seen a handful of times. CDR3 in amino acids: CASSQGGDSGISNQPQHF. As DNA, the CDR3 is TGCGCCAGCAGCCAAGGAGGGGATAGCGGGATCAGCAATCAGCCCCAGCATTTT. This chain uses TRBV4-1 with TRBJ1-5, with D possibly matching TRBD1 (5 bases). Germline assignment: CDR1 MGHRA and CDR2 YSYEKL. The CDR3 length is 18 residues. V was cut by 1 base and J by 1 base, with 17 bases left in between.

This clonotype was detected many times. CDR3 residues: CASSDTSTDTQYF. The DNA of the CDR3 is TGTGCCAGCAGCGATACTAGCACAGATACGCAGTATTTT. The chain carries TRBV2 and TRBJ2-3, with D unresolved. The CDR3 is made up of 13 amino acids. Trimming removed 6 bases from V and 0 bases from J, with 7 bases in between. The V gene's germline CDR1 is SNHLY and CDR2 FYNNEI.